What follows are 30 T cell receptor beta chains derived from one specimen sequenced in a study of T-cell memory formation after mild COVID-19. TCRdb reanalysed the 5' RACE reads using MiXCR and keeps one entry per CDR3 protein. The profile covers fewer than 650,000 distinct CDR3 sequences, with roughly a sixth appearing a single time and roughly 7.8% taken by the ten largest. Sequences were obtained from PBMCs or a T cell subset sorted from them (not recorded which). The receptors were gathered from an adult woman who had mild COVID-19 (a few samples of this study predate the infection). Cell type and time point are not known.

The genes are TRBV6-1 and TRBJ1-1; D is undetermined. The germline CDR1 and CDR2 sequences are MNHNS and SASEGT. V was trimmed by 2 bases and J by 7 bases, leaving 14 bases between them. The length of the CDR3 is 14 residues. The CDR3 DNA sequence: TGTGCCAGCAGTGAACAACACGACGCAGGTGAAGCTTTCTTT. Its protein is CASSEQHDAGEAFF.

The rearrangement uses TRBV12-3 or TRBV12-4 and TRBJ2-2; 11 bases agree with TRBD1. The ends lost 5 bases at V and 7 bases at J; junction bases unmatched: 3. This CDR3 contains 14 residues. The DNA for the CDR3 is TGTGCCAGCAGTAGGGACAGGGGGGTCGGGGAGCTGTTTTTT. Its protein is CASSRDRGVGELFF.

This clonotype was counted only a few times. The CDR3 reads CARSLVPGLGRRRTDTQYF. The CDR3 region has the DNA TGTGCCAGAAGCTTGGTGCCGGGGCTCGGACGACGGCGCACAGATACGCAGTATTTT. The chain combines TRBV5-3 with TRBJ2-3, with D perhaps matching TRBD1 or TRBD2 (5 bases each). TRBV5-3 is flagged as an ORF with uncertain function. The CDR3 is 19 residues long. Trimming removed 0 bases from V and 1 base from J, with 21 bases in between.

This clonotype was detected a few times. The DNA for the CDR3 is TGCGCCAGCAGCCCGTCGGACGGAGTTGGGGACGAGCAGTACTTC. Translating gives CASSPSDGVGDEQYF. The chain employs TRBV5-1 and TRBJ2-7, with D hard to call. Trimming left V 4 bases short and J 5 bases short, with 19 bases between. Germline V gene lookup returns CDR1 SGHRS and CDR2 YFSETQ. There are 15 residues in the CDR3.

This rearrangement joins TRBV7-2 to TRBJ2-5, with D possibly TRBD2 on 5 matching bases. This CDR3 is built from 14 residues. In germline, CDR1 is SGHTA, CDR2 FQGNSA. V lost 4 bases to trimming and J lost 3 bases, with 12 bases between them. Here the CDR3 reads CASSWTPPKETQYF. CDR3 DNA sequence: TGTGCCAGCAGCTGGACTCCCCCTAAAGAGACCCAGTACTTC.

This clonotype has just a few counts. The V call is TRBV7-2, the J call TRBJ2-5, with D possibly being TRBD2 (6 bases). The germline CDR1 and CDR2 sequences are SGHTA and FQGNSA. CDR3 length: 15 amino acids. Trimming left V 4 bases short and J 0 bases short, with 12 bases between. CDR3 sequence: CASSSSIADQETQYF. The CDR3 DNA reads TGTGCCAGCAGCTCTTCCATAGCGGACCAAGAGACCCAGTACTTC.

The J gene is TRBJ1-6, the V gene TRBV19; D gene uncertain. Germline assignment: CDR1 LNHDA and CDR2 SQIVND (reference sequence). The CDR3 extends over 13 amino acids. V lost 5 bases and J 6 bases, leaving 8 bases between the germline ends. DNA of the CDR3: TGTGCCAGTAGTCGGCAGAGTAATTCACCCCTCCACTTT. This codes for CASSRQSNSPLHF.

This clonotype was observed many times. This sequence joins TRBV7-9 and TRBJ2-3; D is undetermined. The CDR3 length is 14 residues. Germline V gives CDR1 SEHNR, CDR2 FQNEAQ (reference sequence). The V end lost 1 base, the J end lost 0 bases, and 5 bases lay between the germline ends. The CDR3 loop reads CASSLVSSTDTQYF. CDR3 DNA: TGTGCCAGCAGCTTAGTCTCTAGCACAGATACGCAGTATTTT. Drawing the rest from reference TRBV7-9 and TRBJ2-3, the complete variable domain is DTGVSQNPRHKITKRGQNVTFRCDPISEHNRLYWYRQTLGQGPEFLTYFQNEAQLEKSRLLSDRFSAERPKGSFSTLEIQRTEQGDSAMYLCASSLVSSTDTQYFGPGTRLTVL.

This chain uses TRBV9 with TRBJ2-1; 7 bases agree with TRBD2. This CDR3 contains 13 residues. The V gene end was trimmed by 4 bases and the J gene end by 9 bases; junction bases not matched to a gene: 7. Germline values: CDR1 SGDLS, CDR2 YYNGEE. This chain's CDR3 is CASSSGGGSEQFF. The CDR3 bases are TGTGCCAGCAGCTCGGGGGGAGGGAGTGAGCAGTTCTTC.

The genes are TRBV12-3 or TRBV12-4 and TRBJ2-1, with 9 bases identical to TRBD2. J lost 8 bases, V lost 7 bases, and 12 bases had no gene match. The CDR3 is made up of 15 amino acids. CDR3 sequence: CASTHRAGGPHEQFF. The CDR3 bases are TGTGCCAGCACCCATCGGGCGGGGGGGCCGCATGAGCAGTTCTTC.

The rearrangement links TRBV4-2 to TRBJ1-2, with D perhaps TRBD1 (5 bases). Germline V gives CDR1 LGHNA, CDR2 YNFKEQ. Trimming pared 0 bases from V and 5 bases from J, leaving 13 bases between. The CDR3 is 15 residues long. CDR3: CASSQESAGFYGYTF. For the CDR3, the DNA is TGTGCCAGCAGCCAAGAGAGTGCAGGGTTTTATGGCTACACCTTC.

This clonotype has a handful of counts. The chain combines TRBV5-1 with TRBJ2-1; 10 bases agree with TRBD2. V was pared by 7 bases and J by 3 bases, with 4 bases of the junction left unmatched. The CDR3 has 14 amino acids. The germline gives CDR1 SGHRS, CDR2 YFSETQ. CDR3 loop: CASFPSGGYNEQFF. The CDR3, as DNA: TGCGCCAGCTTCCCTAGCGGGGGCTACAATGAGCAGTTCTTC.

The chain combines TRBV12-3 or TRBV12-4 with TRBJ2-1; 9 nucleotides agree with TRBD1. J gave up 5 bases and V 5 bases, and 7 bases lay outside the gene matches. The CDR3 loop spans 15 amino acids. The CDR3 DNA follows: TGTGCCAGCAGTATAGACAGGGGGACGAACAATGAGCAGTTCTTC. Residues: CASSIDRGTNNEQFF.

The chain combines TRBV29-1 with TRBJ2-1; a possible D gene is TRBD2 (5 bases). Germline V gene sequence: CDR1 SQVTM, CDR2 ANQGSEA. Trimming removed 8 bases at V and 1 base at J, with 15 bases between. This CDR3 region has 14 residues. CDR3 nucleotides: TGCAGCTCCCGCCGGACGGGGTCCTACAATGAGCAGTTCTTC. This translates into CSSRRTGSYNEQFF.

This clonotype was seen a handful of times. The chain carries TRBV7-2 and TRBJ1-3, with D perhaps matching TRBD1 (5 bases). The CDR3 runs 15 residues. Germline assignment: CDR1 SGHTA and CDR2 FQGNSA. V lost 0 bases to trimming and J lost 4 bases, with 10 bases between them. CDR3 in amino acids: CASSLAAGNGNTIYF. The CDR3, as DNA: TGTGCCAGCAGCTTAGCGGCAGGGAACGGAAACACCATATATTTT. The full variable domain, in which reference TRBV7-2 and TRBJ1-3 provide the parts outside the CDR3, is GAGVSQSPSNKVTEKGKDVELRCDPISGHTALYWYRQSLGQGLEFLIYFQGNSAPDKSGLPSDRFSAERTGGSVSTLTIQRTQQEDSAVYLCASSLAAGNGNTIYFGEGSWLTVV.

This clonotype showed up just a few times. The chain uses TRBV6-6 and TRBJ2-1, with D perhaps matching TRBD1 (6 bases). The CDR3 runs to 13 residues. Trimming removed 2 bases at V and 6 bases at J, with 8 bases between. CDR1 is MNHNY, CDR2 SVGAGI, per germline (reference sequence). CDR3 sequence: CASSYTGFNEQFF. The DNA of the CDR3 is TGTGCCAGCAGTTACACAGGGTTCAATGAGCAGTTCTTC.

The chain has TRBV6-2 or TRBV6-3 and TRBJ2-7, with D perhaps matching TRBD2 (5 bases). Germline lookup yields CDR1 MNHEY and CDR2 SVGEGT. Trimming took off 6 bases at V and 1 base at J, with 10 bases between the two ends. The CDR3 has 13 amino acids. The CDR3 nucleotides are TGTGCCAGCAGGCCCGGGGAGTCCTACGAGCAGTACTTC. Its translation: CASRPGESYEQYF.

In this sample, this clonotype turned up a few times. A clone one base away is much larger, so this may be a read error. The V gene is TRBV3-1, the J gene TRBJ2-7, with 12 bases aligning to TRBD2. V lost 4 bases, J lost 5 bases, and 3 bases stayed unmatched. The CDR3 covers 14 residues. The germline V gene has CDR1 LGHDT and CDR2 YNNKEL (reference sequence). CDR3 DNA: TGTGCCAGCAGCCCGACTAGCGGGAGCGACGAGCAGTACTTC. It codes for CASSPTSGSDEQYF.

CDR3 sequence reads: CASSPRGHQPQHF. Here the CDR3 DNA reads TGTGCCAGCAGTCCTAGGGGACATCAGCCCCAGCATTTT. The chain employs TRBV6-1 and TRBJ1-5; D possibly corresponds to TRBD1 (5 bases). The CDR3 spans 13 residues. Germline loops: CDR1 MNHNS, CDR2 SASEGT. The V gene lost 5 bases and the J gene lost 5 bases, with 10 bases spanning the gap.

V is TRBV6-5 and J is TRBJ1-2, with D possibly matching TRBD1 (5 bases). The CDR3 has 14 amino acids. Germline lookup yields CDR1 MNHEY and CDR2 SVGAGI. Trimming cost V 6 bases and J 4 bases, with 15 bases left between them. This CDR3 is CASSQGGGSYGYTF. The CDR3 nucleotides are TGTGCCAGCAGCCAGGGCGGGGGGTCCTATGGCTACACCTTC.

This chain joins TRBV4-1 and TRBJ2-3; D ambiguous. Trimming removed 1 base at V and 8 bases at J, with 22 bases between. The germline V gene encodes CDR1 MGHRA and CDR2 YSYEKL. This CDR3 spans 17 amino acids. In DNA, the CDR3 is TGCGCCAGCAGCCAAGTGCTTCGCGGCCCGGCCAAGGGTACGCAGTATTTT. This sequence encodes CASSQVLRGPAKGTQYF.

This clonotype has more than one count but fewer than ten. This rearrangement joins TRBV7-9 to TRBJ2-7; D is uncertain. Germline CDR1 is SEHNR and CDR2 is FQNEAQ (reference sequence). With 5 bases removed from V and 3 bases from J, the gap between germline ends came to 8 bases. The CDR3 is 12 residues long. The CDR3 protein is CASSTAIYEQYF. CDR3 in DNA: TGTGCCAGCAGCACAGCAATCTACGAGCAGTACTTC.

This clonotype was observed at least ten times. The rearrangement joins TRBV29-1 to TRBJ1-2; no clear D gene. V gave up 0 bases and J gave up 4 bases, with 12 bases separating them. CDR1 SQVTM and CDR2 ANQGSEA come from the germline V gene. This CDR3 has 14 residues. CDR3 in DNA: TGCAGCGTTGAAGATCAAGGGATAGGCTATGGCTACACCTTC. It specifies CSVEDQGIGYGYTF.

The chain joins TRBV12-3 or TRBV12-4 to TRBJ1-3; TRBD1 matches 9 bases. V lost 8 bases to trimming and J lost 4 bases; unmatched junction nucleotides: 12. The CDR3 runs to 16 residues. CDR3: CASGLQGAISGNTIYF. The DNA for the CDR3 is TGTGCCAGCGGATTACAGGGGGCGATCTCCGGAAACACCATATATTTT.

The CDR3 is CASRRGGGSSYNEQFF. The CDR3 nucleotides read TGTGCCAGCAGGCGCGGGGGGGGAAGCTCCTACAATGAGCAGTTCTTC. The chain has TRBV12-3 or TRBV12-4 and TRBJ2-1; 9 bases are a match to TRBD2. The CDR3 is 16 amino acids. With V trimmed by 6 bases and J by 0 bases, 6 bases remained unmatched.

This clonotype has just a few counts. CDR3 nucleotides: TGTGCCAGCCGCGCTAGGGAAAGCAATCAGCCCCAGCATTTT. Amino acids: CASRARESNQPQHF. The chain carries TRBV2 and TRBJ1-5; D gene unclear. The germline V gene has CDR1 SNHLY and CDR2 FYNNEI. This CDR3 is 14 amino acids long. Trimming took 8 bases from V and 1 from J, leaving 12 bases between them. The full variable domain, completed using reference TRBV2 and TRBJ1-5, is EPEVTQTPSHQVTQMGQEVILRCVPISNHLYFYWYRQILGQKVEFLVSFYNNEISEKSEIFDDQFSVERPDGSNFTLKIRSTKLEDSAMYFCASRARESNQPQHFGDGTRLSIL.

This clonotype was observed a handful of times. The CDR3 bases are TGCAGCGTTGAAGATCGCGGGGTGGCGCGTGGCTACACCTTC. Residues: CSVEDRGVARGYTF. This chain links TRBV29-1 with TRBJ1-2, with D hard to call. The CDR3 is 14 residues long. Germline values: CDR1 SQVTM, CDR2 ANQGSEA. V was shortened by 0 bases and J by 7 bases, with 15 bases between the two germline ends.

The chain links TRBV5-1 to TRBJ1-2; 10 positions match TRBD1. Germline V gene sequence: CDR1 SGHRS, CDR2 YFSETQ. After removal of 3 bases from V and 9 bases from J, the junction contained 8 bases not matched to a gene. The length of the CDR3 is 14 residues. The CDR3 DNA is TGCGCCAGCAGCTCGGAGACAGGGGGCTACAGCTACACCTTC. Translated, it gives CASSSETGGYSYTF.

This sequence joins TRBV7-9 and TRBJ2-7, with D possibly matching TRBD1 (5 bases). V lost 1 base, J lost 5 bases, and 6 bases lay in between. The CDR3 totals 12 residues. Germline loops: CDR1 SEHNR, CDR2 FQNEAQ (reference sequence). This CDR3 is CASSLGRDEQYF. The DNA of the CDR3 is TGTGCCAGCAGCTTAGGCAGGGACGAGCAGTACTTC.

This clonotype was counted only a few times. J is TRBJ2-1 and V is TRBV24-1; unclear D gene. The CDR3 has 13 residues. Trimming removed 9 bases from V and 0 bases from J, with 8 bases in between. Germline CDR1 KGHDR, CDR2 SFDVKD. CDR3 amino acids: CATESTSYNEQFF. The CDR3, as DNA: TGTGCCACCGAGAGTACCTCCTACAATGAGCAGTTCTTC.